This TCR beta chain stems from a study of cytomegalovirus exposure and HLA in healthy donors. Some clones are missing from TCRdb's copy, which holds only in-frame ones; the method was immunoSEQ multiplex PCR. There are fewer than 250,000 clones in the sample; around nine tenths occur only once, and about 2% lies in the top ten. As for this clone: Antigen unknown.

There are 15 residues in the CDR3. The germline V gene has CDR1 MNHEY and CDR2 SMNVEV (reference sequence). V shed 6 bases, J shed 6 bases, and the junction held 7 bases outside the gene matches. Separate from the approximately 670-subject first cohort, the roughly 110-subject validation cohort was the one that the donors belonged to. Notes on the study in general: Among the CMV-associated chains, a few were confirmed in vitro as specific for CMV antigens.

The sequenced material came from PBMCs. This TCR was sampled from a young woman in good health and CMV-seropositive. The chain recombines TRBV27 with TRBJ2-1; 11 nucleotides align to TRBD1. The CDR3 is CASRPDRGPFNEQFF. In nucleotides, the CDR3 is TGTGCCAGCAGGCCGGACAGGGGGCCGTTCAATGAGCAGTTCTTC.